The present TCR beta chain was sequenced within a study of cytomegalovirus exposure and HLA in healthy donors. This CDR3 has 15 amino acids. Germline loops: CDR1 ENHRY, CDR2 SYGVKD. Trimming removed 6 bases from V and 5 bases from J; junction bases left unmatched: 9. Broader study findings: The study labeled more than 150 TCR beta chains cytomegalovirus-associated.

Points on this clone: The antigen remains unidentified.

PCR was performed using 60 Vbeta and 13 Jbeta primers. Assay used: immunoSEQ multiplex PCR; TCRdb lists only in-frame clones, some missing. Found here are around 130,000 clones; the top ten clones hold under 2%. Sequenced sample: PBMCs. This clonotype was obtained from a woman between 40 and 55 years old in good health and CMV-seronegative. The J gene is TRBJ2-2, the V gene TRBV10-3; 7 positions match TRBD1. This CDR3 reads CAIRRDSQGTGELFF. In nucleotides, the CDR3 is TGTGCCATCAGGAGGGACAGCCAAGGAACCGGGGAGCTGTTTTTT.